The present entry profiles one T cell receptor beta chain with its context. Its matching antigen is unknown. No DNA is given; TCRdb re-called the 5' RACE reads and lists each CDR3 protein once. Its table lists just over 300,000 distinct CDR3 sequences. This entry comes from a study of monozygotic twins with inflammatory bowel disease. Study conclusions and caveats: Limited statistical power may explain no repertoire similarity difference between concordant and discordant twins. Evidence did not back any single strong signal or clonotype linked to IBD.

The CDR3 is 14 residues long. Germline V lookup: CDR1 LGHDT, CDR2 YNNKEL (reference sequence). Each donor supplied more than 2 ml of blood. Without any T cell sorting, total RNA was isolated from whole blood. This TCR derives from a human donor with ulcerative colitis or Crohn's disease, or a healthy co-twin of an affected twin (not recorded which). The sample was blood. The chain couples TRBV3-1 to TRBJ1-2; TCRdb picks TRBD1, but there is no DNA to check that call. The CDR3 here is CASSRDSKNLGYTF.